This T cell receptor beta chain was profiled in a study of blood T cell repertoires in COVID-19. About the study: Sites across the United States, Italy and Spain contributed samples from acute and convalescent COVID-19. Sample material is recorded as cDNA or gDNA derived from T cells, B-cell-depleted T cells, or PBMCs.

This CDR3 spans 13 amino acids. Unmatched junction bases numbered 4, after V lost 5 bases and J lost 4 bases. Assay used: immunoSEQ multiplex PCR; TCRdb lists only in-frame clones, some missing. The data show about 200,000 clones, roughly 89% seen once. Sequenced input: PBMCs or T cells enriched from blood (not recorded which). The chain has TRBV12-3 or TRBV12-4 and TRBJ1-2; 7 bases are shared with TRBD1. This receptor was taken from a woman aged 40-49 years with acute COVID-19. The DNA of the CDR3 is TGTGCCAGCAGTGGGACAGATAGCTATGGCTACACCTTC. Protein sequence: CASSGTDSYGYTF.